A selection of T cell receptor beta chains follows, all from one sample in a study of shared clonotypes between healthy human individuals. TCRdb's table, derived via immunoSEQ multiplex PCR, lists solely in-frame clones and lacks some. The table shows over 2 million clones, with approximately 95% occurring only once. The source material was naive CD4+ T cells sorted from blood. The receptors stem from a man younger than 35 in good health. Each CDR3 is given with its conserved first and last residue. D genes are given only for firm matches. Size values are once, few and many counts, or a class for expanded clones, and some rows have none.

CDR3nt,CDR3aa,j_gene,v_gene,abundance,d_gene,len
TGTGCCAGCAGTGGGGTTGTGGGGGAGCAGTACTTC,CASSGVVGEQYF,TRBJ2-7,TRBV6-1,-,-,12
TGTGCCAGCAGTTTCGGGGGTTACAATGAGCAGTTCTTC,CASSFGGYNEQFF,TRBJ2-1,TRBV6-6,-,-,13
TGTGCCAGAGTTCTGTTAACCAGCTCCTACAATGAGCAGTTCTTC,CARVLLTSSYNEQFF,TRBJ2-1,TRBV19,-,-,15
TGTGCCAGCAGCGAGAGCGGGAGGGGGGAGACCCAGTACTTC,CASSESGRGETQYF,TRBJ2-5,TRBV9,-,TRBD2,14
TGTGCCAGCAGTGAAACTCCGGGACAGGGCTACAATGAGCAGTTCTTC,CASSETPGQGYNEQFF,TRBJ2-1,TRBV6-1,once,TRBD1,16
TGTGCCAGTAGTATCTTGGCACCGCCCTACAATGAGCAGTTCTTC,CASSILAPPYNEQFF,TRBJ2-1,TRBV19,-,-,15
TGTGCCAGCAGATTCGGGGGGGCCTACGAGCAGTACTTC,CASRFGGAYEQYF,TRBJ2-7,TRBV2,-,TRBD2,13
TGTGCCAGCTCACCGTGGGGGGATCAGCCCCAGCATTTT,CASSPWGDQPQHF,TRBJ1-5,TRBV18,-,-,13
TGCGCCAGCGGACCGGGAACAGATACGCAGTATTTT,CASGPGTDTQYF,TRBJ2-3,TRBV10-1,-,-,12
TGTGCCAGCAGCTTCCGACAGAATAATGAAAAACTGTTTTTT,CASSFRQNNEKLFF,TRBJ1-4,TRBV7-2,once,-,14
TGTGCCAGCAGCAAAGAAGAGGTGGGAGGCAGGGGGATTTATAATTCACCCCTCCACTTT,CASSKEEVGGRGIYNSPLHF,TRBJ1-6,TRBV21-1,-,-,20
TGTGCCAGCTCACCGTCTAGCGGGACATGGACAGATACGCAGTATTTT,CASSPSSGTWTDTQYF,TRBJ2-3,TRBV18,-,TRBD2,16
TGTGCCAGCTCACCCCGTCAGGTTGGTCTTTCCGGCGAGCAGTACTTC,CASSPRQVGLSGEQYF,TRBJ2-7,TRBV18,-,-,16
TGCGCCAGCAGCCAGACCTCTAGCGGGGGCCGGGTTGAGCTGTTTTTT,CASSQTSSGGRVELFF,TRBJ2-2,TRBV4-1,-,TRBD2,16
TGTGCCAGCAGCTTTGGGACAGGGAGAACTAATGAAAAACTGTTTTTT,CASSFGTGRTNEKLFF,TRBJ1-4,TRBV5-6,-,TRBD1,16